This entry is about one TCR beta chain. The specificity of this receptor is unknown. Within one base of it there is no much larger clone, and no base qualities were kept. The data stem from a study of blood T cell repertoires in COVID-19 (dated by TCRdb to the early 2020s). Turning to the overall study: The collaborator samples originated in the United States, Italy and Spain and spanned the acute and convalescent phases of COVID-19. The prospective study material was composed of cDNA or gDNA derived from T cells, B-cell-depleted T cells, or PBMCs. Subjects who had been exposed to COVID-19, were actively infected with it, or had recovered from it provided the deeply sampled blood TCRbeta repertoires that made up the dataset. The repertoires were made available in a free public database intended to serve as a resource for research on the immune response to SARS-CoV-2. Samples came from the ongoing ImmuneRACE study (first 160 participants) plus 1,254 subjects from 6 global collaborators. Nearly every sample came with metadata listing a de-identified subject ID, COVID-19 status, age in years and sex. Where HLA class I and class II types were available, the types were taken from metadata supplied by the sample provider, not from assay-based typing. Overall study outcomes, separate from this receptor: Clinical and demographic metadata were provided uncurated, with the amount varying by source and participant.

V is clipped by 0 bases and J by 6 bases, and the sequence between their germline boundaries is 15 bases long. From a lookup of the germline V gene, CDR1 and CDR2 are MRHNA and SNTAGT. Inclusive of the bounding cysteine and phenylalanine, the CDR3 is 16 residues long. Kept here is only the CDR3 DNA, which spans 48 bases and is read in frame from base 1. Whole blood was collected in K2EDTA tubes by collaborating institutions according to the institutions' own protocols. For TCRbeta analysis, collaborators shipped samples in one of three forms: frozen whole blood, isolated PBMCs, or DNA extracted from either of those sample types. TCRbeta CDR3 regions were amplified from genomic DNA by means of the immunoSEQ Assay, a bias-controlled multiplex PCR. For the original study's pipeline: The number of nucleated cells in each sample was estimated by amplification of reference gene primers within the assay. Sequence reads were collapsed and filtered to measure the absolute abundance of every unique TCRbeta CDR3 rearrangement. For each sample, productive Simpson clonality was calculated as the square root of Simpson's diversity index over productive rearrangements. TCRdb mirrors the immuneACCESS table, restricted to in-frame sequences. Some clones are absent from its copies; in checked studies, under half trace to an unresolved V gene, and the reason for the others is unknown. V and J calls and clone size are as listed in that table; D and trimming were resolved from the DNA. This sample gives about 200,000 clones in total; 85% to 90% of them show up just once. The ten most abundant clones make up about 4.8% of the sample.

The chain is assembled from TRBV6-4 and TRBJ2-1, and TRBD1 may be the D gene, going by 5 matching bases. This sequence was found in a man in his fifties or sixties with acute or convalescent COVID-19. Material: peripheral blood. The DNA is TGTGCCAGCAGTGACTCCGCAGGGATAATCAGCAATGAGCAGTTCTTC. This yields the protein CASSDSAGIISNEQFF.